Sequencing of this TCR beta chain was carried out in a study of OX40 agonist ivuxolimab in advanced cancers. Study in general: The patients received agonistic anti-OX40 (CD134) antibody ivuxolimab. Patients enrolled in dose escalation were diagnosed with hepatocellular carcinoma, melanoma, renal cell or head and neck cancer.

The data were produced by immunoSEQ multiplex PCR, yet TCRdb's version contains in-frame clones alone and is incomplete. Among about 78,000 clones listed, under 90% were seen once. Systemic immunosuppression or a history of autoimmune disease excluded patients. With regard to this clone: Its antigen is undetermined.

Study-wide results and limits: Compared with others, partial responders at 0.1-3.0 mg/kg displayed clonal expansion among the lowest.

The source was CD4+ or CD8+ T cells sorted from blood, collected in a trial of the OX40 agonist ivuxolimab. The sequence was collected from an adult with an advanced solid tumor such as melanoma, head and neck, liver or kidney cancer.

This CDR3 is CASSDAGTGRQPQHF. In DNA form, the CDR3 reads TGTGCCAGCAGTGACGCCGGGACAGGGAGGCAGCCCCAGCATTTT. This chain links TRBV6-1 with TRBJ1-5; 9 bases are shared with TRBD1. Germline lookup yields CDR1 MNHNS and CDR2 SASEGT. Trimming cost V 3 bases and J 7 bases; bases outside gene matches: 7. The CDR3 contains 15 residues.